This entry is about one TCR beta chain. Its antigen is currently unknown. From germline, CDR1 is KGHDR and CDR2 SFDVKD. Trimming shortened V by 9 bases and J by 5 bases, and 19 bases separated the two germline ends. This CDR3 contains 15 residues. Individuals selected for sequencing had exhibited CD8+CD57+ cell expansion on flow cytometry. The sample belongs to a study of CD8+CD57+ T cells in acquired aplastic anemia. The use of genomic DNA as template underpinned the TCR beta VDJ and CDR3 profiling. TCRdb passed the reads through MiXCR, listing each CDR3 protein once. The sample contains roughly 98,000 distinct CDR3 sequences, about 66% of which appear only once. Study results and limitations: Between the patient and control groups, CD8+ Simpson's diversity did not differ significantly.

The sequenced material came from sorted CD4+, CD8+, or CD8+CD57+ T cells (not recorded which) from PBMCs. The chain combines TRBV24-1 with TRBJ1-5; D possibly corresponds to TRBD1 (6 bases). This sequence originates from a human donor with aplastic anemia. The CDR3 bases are TGTGCCACCTCAGACTCCAGGGGAGGTGATCAGCCCCAGCATTTT. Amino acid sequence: CATSDSRGGDQPQHF.